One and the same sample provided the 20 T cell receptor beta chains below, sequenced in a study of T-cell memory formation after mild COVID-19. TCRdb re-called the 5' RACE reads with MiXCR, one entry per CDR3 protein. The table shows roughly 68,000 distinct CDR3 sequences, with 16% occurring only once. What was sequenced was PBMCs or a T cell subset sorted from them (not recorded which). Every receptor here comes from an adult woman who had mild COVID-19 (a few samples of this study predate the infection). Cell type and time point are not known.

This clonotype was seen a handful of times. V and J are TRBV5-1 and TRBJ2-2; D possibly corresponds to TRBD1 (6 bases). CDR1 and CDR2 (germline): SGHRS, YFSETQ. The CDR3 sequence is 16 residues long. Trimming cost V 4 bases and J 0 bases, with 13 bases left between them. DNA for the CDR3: TGCGCCAGCAGCCTAGGACAGAGACCGAACACCGGGGAGCTGTTTTTT. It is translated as CASSLGQRPNTGELFF. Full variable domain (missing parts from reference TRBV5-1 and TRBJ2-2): KAGVTQTPRYLIKTRGQQVTLSCSPISGHRSVSWYQQTPGQGLQFLFEYFSETQRNKGNFPGRFSGRQFSNSRSEMNVSTLELGDSALYLCASSLGQRPNTGELFFGEGSRLTVL.

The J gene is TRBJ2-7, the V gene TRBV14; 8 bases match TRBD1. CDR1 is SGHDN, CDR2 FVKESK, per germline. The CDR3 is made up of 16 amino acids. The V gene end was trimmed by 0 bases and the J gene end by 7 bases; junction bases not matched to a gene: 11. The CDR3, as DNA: TGTGCCAGCAGCCAAGATTTCGGACAGGGCTGGAGGGAGCAGTACTTC. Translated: CASSQDFGQGWREQYF.

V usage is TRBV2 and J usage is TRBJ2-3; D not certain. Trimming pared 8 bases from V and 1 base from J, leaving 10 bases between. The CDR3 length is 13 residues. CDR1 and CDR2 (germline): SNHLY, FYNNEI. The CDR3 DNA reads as TGTGCCAGCTCTGGTGGGGGCACAGATACGCAGTATTTT. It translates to CASSGGGTDTQYF.

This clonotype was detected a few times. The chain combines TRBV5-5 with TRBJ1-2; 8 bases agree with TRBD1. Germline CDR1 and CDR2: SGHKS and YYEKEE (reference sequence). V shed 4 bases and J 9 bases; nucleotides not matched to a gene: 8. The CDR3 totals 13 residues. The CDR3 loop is CASSRTTGASYTF. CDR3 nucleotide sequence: TGTGCCAGCAGCCGTACGACAGGGGCTAGCTACACCTTC. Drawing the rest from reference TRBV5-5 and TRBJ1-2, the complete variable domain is DAGVTQSPTHLIKTRGQQVTLRCSPISGHKSVSWYQQVLGQGPQFIFQYYEKEERGRGNFPDRFSARQFPNYSSELNVNALLLGDSALYLCASSRTTGASYTFGSGTRLTVV.

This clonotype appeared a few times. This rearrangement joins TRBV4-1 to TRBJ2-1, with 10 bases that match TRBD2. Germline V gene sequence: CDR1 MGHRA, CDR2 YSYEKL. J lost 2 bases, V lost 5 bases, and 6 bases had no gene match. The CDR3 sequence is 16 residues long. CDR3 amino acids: CASSILAGETYNEQFF. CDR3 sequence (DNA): TGCGCCAGCAGCATCCTAGCGGGGGAGACCTACAATGAGCAGTTCTTC.

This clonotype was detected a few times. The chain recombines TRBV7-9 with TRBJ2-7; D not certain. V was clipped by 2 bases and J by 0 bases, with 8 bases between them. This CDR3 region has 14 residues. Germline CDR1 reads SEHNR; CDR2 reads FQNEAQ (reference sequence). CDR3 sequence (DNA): TGTGCCAGCAGCTTAACCAAAAGCTCCTACGAGCAGTACTTC. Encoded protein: CASSLTKSSYEQYF.

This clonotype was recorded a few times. The CDR3 DNA sequence: TGTGCCAGCAGTCTCGGACTAGCGGGAGATGGAGATACGCAGTATTTT. This sequence encodes CASSLGLAGDGDTQYF. J is TRBJ2-3 and V is TRBV6-5, with 13 bases aligning to TRBD2. Germline lookup yields CDR1 MNHEY and CDR2 SVGAGI. V lost 5 bases, J lost 5 bases, and 7 bases stayed unmatched. The CDR3 totals 16 residues.

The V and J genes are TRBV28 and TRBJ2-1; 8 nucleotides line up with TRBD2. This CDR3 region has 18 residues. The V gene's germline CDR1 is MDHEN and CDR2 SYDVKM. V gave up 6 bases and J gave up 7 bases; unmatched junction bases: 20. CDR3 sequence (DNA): TGTGCCAGCAGGAACCCTAGAGTATTTGCGGGAGGCCGGAATGAGCAGTTCTTC. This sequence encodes CASRNPRVFAGGRNEQFF.

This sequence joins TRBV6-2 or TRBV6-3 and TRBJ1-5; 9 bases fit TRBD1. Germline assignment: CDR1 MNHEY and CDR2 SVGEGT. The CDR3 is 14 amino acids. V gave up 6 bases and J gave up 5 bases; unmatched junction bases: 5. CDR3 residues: CASSPGTGYQPQHF. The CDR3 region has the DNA TGTGCCAGCAGCCCTGGGACAGGGTATCAGCCCCAGCATTTT.

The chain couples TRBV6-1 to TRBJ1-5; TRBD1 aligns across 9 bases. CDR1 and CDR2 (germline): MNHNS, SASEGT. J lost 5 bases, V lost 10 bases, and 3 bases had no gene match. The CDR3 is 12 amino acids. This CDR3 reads CAIDRGDQPQHF. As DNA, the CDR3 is TGTGCCATAGACAGGGGGGATCAGCCCCAGCATTTT.

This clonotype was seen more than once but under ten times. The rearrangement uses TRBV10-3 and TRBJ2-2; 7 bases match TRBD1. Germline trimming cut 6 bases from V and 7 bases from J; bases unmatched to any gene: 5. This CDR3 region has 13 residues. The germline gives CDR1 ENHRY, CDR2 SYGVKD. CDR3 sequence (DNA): TGTGCCATCAGAACAGGGGATCACGGGGAGCTGTTTTTT. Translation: CAIRTGDHGELFF.

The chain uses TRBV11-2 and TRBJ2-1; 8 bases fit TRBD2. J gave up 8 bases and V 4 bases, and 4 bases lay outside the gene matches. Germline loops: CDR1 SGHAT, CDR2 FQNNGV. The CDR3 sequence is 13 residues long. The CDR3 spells CASSSGLADEQFF. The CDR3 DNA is TGTGCCAGCAGCTCCGGACTAGCCGATGAGCAGTTCTTC.

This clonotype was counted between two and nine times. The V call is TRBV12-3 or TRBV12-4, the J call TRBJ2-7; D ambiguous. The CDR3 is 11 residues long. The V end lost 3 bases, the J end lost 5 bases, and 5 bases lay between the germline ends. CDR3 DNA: TGTGCCAGCAGTTTGGGCCACGAGCAGTACTTC. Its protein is CASSLGHEQYF.

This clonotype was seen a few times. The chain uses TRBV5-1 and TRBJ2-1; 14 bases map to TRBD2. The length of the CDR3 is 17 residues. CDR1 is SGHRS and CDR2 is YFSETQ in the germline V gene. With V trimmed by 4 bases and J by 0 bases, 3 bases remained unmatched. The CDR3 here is CASSLGLAGDSYNEQFF. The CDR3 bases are TGCGCCAGCAGCCTGGGACTAGCGGGGGACTCCTACAATGAGCAGTTCTTC.

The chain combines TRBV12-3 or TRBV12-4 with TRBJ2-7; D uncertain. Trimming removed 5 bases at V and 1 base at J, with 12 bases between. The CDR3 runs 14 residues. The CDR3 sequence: CASSPPGRSYEQYF. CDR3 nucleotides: TGTGCCAGCAGTCCCCCAGGCCGTTCCTACGAGCAGTACTTC.

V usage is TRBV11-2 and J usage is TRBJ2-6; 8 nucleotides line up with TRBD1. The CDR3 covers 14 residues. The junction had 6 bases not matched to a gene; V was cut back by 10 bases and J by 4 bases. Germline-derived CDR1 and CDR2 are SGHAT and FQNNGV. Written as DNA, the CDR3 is TGTGCCACGACAGGGGCGAGCGGGGCCAACGTCCTGACTTTC. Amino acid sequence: CATTGASGANVLTF.

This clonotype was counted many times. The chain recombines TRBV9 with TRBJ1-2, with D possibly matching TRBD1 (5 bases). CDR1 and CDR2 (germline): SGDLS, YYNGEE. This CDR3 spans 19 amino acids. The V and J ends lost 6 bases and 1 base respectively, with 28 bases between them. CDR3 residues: CASTGARDASVDGNYGYTF. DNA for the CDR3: TGTGCCAGCACCGGGGCCCGGGACGCCTCAGTGGACGGTAACTATGGCTACACCTTC.

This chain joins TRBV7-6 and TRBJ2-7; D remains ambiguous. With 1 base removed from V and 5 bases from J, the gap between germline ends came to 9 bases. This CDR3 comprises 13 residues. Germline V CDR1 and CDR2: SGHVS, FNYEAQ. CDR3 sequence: CASSLEGIHEQYF. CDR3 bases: TGTGCCAGCAGCTTAGAAGGGATTCACGAGCAGTACTTC.

The CDR3 loop reads CASSSNPDRGLSYEQYF. The CDR3, as DNA: TGTGCCAGCAGCTCCAACCCGGACAGGGGCCTATCCTACGAGCAGTACTTC. The chain couples TRBV9 to TRBJ2-7; TRBD1 matches 9 bases. CDR1 is SGDLS, CDR2 YYNGEE, per germline. V lost 4 bases to trimming and J lost 1 base; unmatched junction nucleotides: 12. The CDR3 extends over 17 amino acids.

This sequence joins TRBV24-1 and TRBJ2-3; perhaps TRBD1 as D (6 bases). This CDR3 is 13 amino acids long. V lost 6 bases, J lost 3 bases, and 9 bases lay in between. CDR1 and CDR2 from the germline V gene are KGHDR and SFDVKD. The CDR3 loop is CATSTGLTDTQYF. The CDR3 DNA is TGTGCCACCAGTACAGGGTTGACAGATACGCAGTATTTT.